This TCR beta chain was sequenced during a study of beta chain features in type 1 diabetes. Points from the study as a whole: A moderate, significant TCRB CDR3 shortening appeared in type 1 diabetes across four CD4+ subsets.

The entirety of the isolated RNA underwent reverse transcription, so expressed TCRB transcripts were sequenced. Profiling relied on immunoSEQ multiplex PCR, and the TCRdb table lists in-frame clones only, not all of them. The top ten clones hold more than 0.09% of a sample with 600,000 to 750,000 clones, around an eighth of them seen once. The CDR3 totals 15 residues. Germline assignment: CDR1 SEHNR and CDR2 FQNEAQ (reference sequence). V trimming: 5 bases; J trimming: 5 bases; junction bases outside the gene matches: 7. In regard to this clone: The target antigen is unknown.

Sequencing was done on a sample of naive CD4+ T cells from blood. The V call is TRBV7-9, the J call TRBJ2-1, with TRBD1 matching over 9 bases. The TCR sequence derives from a man aged 30 to 45 with type 1 diabetes. The CDR3 coding sequence is TGTGCCAGCAGCGCCGGGACAGGGCAAGACAATGAGCAGTTCTTC. This sequence encodes CASSAGTGQDNEQFF.